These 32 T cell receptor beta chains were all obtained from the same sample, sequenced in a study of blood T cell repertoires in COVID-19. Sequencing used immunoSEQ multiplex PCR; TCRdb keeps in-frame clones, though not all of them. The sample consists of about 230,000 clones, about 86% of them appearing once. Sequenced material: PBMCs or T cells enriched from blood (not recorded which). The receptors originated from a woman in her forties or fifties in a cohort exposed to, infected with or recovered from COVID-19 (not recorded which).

The CDR3 coding sequence is TGTGCCAGCTCACCTGGGACAGGGATGAACACTGAAGCTTTCTTT. Amino acids: CASSPGTGMNTEAFF. This chain links TRBV18 with TRBJ1-1; TRBD1 aligns across 9 bases. The CDR3 contains 15 residues. Germline V gene lookup returns CDR1 KGHSH and CDR2 LQKENI. J lost 0 bases, V lost 3 bases, and 2 bases had no gene match.

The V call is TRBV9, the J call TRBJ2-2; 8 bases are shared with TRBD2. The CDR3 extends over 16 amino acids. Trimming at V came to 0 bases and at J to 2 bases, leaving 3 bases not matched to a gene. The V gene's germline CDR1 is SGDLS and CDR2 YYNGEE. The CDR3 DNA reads TGTGCCAGCAGCGTAGGTGGGACTAGAAACACCGGGGAGCTGTTTTTT. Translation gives CASSVGGTRNTGELFF.

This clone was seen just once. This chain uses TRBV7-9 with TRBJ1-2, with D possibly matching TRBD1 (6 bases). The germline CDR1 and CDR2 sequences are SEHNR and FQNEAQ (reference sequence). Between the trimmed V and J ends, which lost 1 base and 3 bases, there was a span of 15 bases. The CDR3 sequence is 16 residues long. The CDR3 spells CASSLGRGAFDYGYTF. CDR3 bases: TGTGCCAGCAGCTTAGGTCGGGGGGCGTTTGACTATGGCTACACCTTC.

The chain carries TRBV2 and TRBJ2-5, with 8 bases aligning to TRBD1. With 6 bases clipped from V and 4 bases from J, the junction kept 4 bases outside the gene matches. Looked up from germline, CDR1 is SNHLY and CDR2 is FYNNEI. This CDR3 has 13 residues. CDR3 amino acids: CASSPGTGETQYF. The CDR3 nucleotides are TGTGCCAGCAGCCCCGGGACAGGAGAGACCCAGTACTTC.

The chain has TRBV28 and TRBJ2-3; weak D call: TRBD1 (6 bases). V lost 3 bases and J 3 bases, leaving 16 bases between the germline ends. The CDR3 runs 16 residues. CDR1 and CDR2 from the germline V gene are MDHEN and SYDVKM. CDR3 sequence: CASSFRGAVGTDTQYF. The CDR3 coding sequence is TGTGCCAGCAGTTTCAGGGGCGCGGTTGGGACAGATACGCAGTATTTT.

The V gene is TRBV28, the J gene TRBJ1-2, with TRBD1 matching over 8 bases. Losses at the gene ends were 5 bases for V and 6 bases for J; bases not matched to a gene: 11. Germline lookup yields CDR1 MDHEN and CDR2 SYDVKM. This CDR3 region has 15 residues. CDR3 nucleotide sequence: TGTGCCAGCAGTACTCCCGGACAGGGCCGGGATGGCTACACCTTC. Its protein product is CASSTPGQGRDGYTF.

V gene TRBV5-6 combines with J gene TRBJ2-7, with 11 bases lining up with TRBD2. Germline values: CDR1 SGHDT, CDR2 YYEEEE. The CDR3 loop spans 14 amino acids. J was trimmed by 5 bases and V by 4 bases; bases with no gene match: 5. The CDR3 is CASSETSGDHEQYF. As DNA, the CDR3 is TGTGCCAGCAGCGAGACTAGCGGGGACCACGAGCAGTACTTC.

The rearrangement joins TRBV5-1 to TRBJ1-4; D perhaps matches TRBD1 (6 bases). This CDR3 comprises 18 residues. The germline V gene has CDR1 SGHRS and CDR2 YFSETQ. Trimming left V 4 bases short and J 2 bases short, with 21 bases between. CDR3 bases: TGCGCCAGCAGCCCTAGGTCTAACGGGCAGGGGACTAATGAAAAACTGTTTTTT. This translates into CASSPRSNGQGTNEKLFF. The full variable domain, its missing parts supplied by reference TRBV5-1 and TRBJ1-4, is KAGVTQTPRYLIKTRGQQVTLSCSPISGHRSVSWYQQTPGQGLQFLFEYFSETQRNKGNFPGRFSGRQFSNSRSEMNVSTLELGDSALYLCASSPRSNGQGTNEKLFFGSGTQLSVL.

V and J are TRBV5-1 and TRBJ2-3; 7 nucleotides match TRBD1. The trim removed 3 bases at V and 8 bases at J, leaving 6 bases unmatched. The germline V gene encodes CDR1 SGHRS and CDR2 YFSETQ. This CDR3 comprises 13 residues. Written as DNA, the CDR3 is TGCGCCAGCAGCTCCACAGGGGAAGGTACGCAGTATTTT. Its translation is CASSSTGEGTQYF.

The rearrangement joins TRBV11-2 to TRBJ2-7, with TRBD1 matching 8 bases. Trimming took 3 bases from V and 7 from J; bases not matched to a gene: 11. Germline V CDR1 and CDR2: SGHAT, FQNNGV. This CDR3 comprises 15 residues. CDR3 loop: CASSLRINTGGEQYF. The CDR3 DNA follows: TGTGCCAGCAGCTTGCGAATTAACACAGGGGGGGAGCAGTACTTC.

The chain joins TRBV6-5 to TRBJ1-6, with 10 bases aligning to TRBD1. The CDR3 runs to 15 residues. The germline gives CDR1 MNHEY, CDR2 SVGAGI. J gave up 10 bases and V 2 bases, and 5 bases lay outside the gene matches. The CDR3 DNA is TGTGCCAGCAGTTACGCGGGACAGGGGCCCTCACCCCTCCACTTT. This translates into CASSYAGQGPSPLHF.

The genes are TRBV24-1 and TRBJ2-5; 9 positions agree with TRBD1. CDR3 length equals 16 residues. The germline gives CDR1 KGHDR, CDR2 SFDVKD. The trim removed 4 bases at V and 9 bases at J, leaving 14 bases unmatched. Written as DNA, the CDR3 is TGTGCCACCAGTGACCCGGAGGGAGGGACAGGGATGGCCCAGTACTTC. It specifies CATSDPEGGTGMAQYF.

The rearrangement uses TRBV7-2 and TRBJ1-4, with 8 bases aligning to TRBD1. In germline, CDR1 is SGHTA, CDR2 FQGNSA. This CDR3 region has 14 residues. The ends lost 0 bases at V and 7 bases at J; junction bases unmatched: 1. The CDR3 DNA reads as TGTGCCAGCAGCTTAGCCCAGGGGGCTGAAAAACTGTTTTTT. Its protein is CASSLAQGAEKLFF. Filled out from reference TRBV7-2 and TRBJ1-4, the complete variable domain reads GAGVSQSPSNKVTEKGKDVELRCDPISGHTALYWYRQSLGQGLEFLIYFQGNSAPDKSGLPSDRFSAERTGGSVSTLTIQRTQQEDSAVYLCASSLAQGAEKLFFGSGTQLSVL.

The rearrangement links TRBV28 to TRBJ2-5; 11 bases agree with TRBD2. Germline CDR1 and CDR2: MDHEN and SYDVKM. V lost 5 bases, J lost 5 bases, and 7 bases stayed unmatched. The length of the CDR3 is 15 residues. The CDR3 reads CASSPSGGPRETQYF. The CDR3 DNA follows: TGTGCCAGCAGTCCTAGCGGGGGGCCCCGGGAGACCCAGTACTTC.

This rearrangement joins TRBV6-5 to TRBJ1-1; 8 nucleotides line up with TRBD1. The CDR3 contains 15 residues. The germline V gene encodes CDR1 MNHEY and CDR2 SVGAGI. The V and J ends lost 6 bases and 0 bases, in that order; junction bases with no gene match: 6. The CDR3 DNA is TGTGCCAGCAGCCCGGACAGGGCCATGAACACTGAAGCTTTCTTT. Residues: CASSPDRAMNTEAFF.

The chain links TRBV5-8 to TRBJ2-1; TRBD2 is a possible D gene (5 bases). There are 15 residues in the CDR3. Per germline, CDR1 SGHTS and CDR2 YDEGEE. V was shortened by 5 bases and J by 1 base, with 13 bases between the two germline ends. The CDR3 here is CASSLTRSSYNEQFF. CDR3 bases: TGTGCCAGCAGTTTAACTAGATCGTCCTACAATGAGCAGTTCTTC.

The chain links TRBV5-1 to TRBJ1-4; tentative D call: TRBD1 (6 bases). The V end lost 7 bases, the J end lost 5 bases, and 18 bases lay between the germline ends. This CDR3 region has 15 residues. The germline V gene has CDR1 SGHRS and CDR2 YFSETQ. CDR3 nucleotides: TGCGCCAGCTCAGACCTACAGGGATCCAATGAAAAACTGTTTTTT. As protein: CASSDLQGSNEKLFF.

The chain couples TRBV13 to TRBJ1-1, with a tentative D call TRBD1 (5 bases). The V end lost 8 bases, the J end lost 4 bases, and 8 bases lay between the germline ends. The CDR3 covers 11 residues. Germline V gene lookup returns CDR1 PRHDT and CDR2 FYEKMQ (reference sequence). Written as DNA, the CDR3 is TGTGCCAGCTTCGGGGGCACTGAAGCTTTCTTT. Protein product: CASFGGTEAFF.

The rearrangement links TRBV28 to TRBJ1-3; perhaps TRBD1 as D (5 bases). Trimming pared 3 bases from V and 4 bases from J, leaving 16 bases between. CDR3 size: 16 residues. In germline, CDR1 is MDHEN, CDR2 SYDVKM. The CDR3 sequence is CASSLVVGLGGNTIYF. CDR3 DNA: TGTGCCAGCAGTTTGGTTGTGGGACTGGGGGGAAACACCATATATTTT. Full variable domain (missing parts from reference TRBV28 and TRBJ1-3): DVKVTQSSRYLVKRTGEKVFLECVQDMDHENMFWYRQDPGLGLRLIYFSYDVKMKEKGDIPEGYSVSREKKERFSLILESASTNQTSMYLCASSLVVGLGGNTIYFGEGSWLTVV.

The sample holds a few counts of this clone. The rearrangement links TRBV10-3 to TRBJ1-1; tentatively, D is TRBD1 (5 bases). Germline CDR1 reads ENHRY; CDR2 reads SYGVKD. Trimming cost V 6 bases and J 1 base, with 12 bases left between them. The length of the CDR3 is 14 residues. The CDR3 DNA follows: TGTGCCATCAGAGGGACTCACGGGAACACTGAAGCTTTCTTT. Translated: CAIRGTHGNTEAFF.

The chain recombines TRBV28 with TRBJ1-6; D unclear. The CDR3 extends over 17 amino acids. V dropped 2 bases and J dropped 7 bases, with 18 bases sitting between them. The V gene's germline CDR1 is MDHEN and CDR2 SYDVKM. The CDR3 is CASSLTMTGSLNSPLHF. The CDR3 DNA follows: TGTGCCAGCAGTTTAACAATGACCGGGTCCCTAAATTCACCCCTCCACTTT.

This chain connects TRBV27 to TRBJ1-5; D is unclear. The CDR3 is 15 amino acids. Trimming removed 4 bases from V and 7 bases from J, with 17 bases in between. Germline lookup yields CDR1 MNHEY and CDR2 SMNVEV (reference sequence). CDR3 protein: CASSSTGGSGQPQHF. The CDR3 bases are TGTGCCAGCAGTTCGACGGGAGGGAGCGGGCAGCCCCAGCATTTT.

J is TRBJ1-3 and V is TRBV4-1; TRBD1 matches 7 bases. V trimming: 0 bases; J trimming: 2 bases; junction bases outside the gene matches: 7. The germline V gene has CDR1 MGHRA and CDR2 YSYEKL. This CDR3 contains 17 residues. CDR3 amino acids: CASSQDILTGTGNTIYF. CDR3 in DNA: TGCGCCAGCAGCCAAGATATTCTGACAGGGACTGGAAACACCATATATTTT.

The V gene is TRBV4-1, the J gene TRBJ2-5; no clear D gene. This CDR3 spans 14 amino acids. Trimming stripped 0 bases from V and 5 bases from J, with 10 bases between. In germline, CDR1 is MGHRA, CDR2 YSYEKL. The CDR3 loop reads CASSQDRIPETQYF. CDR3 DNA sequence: TGCGCCAGCAGCCAAGATAGAATTCCCGAGACCCAGTACTTC.

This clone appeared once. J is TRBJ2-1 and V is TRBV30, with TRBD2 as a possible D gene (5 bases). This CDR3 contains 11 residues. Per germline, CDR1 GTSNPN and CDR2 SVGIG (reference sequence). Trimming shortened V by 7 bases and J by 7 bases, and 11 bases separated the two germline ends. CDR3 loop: CAFRRGNEQFF. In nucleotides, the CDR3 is TGTGCCTTCAGGAGAGGGAATGAGCAGTTCTTC.

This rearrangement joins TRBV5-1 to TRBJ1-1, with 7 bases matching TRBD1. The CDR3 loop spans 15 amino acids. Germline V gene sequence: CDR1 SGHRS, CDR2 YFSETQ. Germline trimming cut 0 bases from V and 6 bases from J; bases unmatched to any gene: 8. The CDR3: CASSLVDREAAEAFF. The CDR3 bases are TGCGCCAGCAGCTTGGTAGACAGGGAGGCAGCTGAAGCTTTCTTT.

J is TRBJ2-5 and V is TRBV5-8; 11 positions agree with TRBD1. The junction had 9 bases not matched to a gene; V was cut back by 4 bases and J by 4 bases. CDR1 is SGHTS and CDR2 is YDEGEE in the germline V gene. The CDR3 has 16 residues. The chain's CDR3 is CASSKGQGGRGETQYF. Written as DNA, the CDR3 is TGTGCCAGCAGCAAGGGACAGGGGGGTCGGGGAGAGACCCAGTACTTC.

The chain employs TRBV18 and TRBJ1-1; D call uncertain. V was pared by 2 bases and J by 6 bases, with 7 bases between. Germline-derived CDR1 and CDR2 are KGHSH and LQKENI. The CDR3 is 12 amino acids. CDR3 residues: CASSPSGPEAFF. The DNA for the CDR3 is TGTGCCAGCTCACCAAGCGGGCCTGAAGCTTTCTTT.

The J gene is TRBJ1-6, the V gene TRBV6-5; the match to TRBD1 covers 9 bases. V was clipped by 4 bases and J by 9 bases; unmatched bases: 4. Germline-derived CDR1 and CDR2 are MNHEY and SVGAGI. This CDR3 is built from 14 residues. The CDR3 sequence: CASSSGQGSSPLHF. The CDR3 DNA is TGTGCCAGCAGTTCGGGACAGGGCAGTTCACCCCTCCACTTT.

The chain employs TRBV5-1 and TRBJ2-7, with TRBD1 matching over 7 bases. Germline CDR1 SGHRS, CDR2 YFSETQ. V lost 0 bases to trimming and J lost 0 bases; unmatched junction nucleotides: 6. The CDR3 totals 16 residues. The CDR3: CASSLDFGTASYEQYF. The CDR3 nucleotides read TGCGCCAGCAGCTTGGATTTCGGGACAGCCTCCTACGAGCAGTACTTC. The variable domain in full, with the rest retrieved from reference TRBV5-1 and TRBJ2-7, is KAGVTQTPRYLIKTRGQQVTLSCSPISGHRSVSWYQQTPGQGLQFLFEYFSETQRNKGNFPGRFSGRQFSNSRSEMNVSTLELGDSALYLCASSLDFGTASYEQYFGPGTRLTVT.

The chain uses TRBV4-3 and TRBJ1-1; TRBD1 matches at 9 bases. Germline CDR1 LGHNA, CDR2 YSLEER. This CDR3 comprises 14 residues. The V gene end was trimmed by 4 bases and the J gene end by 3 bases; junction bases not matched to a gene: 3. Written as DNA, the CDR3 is TGCGCCAGCAGCCTGGGACAGGGAGACACTGAAGCTTTCTTT. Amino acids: CASSLGQGDTEAFF.

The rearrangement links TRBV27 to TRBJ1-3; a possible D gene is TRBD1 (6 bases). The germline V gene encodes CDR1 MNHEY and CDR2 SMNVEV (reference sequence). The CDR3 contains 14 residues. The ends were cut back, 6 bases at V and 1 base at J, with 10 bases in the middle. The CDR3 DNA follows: TGTGCCAGCAGCCCCAGGGGATCTGGAAACACCATATATTTT. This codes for CASSPRGSGNTIYF.